Listed here is a single T cell receptor beta chain. The antigen this receptor binds is unknown. No quality values exist for individual bases; no much larger clone is one base distant. This record comes from a study of cytomegalovirus exposure and HLA in healthy donors (dated by TCRdb to about 2017). Turning to the overall study: According to an earlier analysis of several hundred of the donors, some 170 million T cells yielded approximately 120 million unique TCR beta sequences and about 300 Gb of sequence data. All discovery cohort repertoires had been generated on a single sequencing platform. Because of strong linkage in the cohort, four or five DR-DQ haplotypes were treated as single units for association and clustering. Roughly 300 gigabases of sequencing data and 80 million or so unique TCR sequences were included in an early release covering 550 to 650 HLA-typed donors. Across 398 genotyped donors of the cohort, an average of about 240,000 unique TCR beta nucleotide sequences per donor were sequenced, and approximately 17% of those sequences were non-productive. The study aimed to test whether cataloging public T cell receptors could reveal signatures of past pathogen exposure. A later genetic analysis used genome-wide SNP genotypes for about three fifths of the 666 donors, treating that subset as a discovery cohort. The number of donors typed differed by locus, with about 629-630 for A, B, C, DRB1 and DQB1, approximately 500 for DQA1, over 600 for DPA1, and roughly 450 for DPB1. Among the roughly 400 genotyped donors, approximately 76% belonged to the genetic ancestry cluster associated with self-reported Caucasian donors. The study profiled the T cell repertoires of hundreds of subjects by immunosequencing and related them to cytomegalovirus serostatus. Donor age, sex, ethnicity and CMV serostatus were compiled alongside the repertoire data. HLA typing included class I and class II loci at four-digit resolution. To predict cytomegalovirus infection status, the study combined high-throughput TCR immunosequencing, statistical association of individual TCRs with disease status, and machine learning. In the later analysis, no new phenotypic data were used to find candidate immune exposures; instead, reliance was placed on TCR beta sequences and their occurrence across donors. A later analysis re-analyzed previously published TCR beta repertoires from 500 to 700 donors and added high-resolution HLA genotyping to study TCR occurrence patterns. To decide whether each TCR beta V gene segment behaved as functional or pseudogenic, an earlier analysis of approximately 600 of the donors relied on high-throughput TCR beta sequencing. A separate validation cohort of roughly 130 different subjects was used in addition to the roughly 670-subject first cohort. Results the study describes overall, beyond this receptor: A few of the identified cytomegalovirus-associated TCR beta chains were confirmed in vitro to be specific for cytomegalovirus antigens. Correlated functional status among segregating V segments might be attributable to linkage disequilibrium, but an unknown experimental factor could not be ruled out. In a later analysis, HLA-associated TCR beta chains were found to be more clonally expanded and to have lower generation probabilities than equally common non-associated chains. Because counts were too low, about 15 rarely observed V segments, including chromosome 9 orphons, were left out of the earlier analysis of over 550 of the donors. A later analysis found that most CMV-associated TCR beta chains appeared HLA-restricted, with HLA associations seemingly driven largely by CMV exposure. Some IMGT-functional V segments, including TRBV6-2 and TRBV6-3, could not be told apart with the 87-base-pair reads, so those segments were excluded. A later analysis found that TCR association rates varied across HLA loci, with DRB1 alleles showing the most associated TCRs and HLA-C alleles the fewest. A cluster of highly shared sequence variants was judged likely to represent a technical artifact of the sequencing pipeline. In a later genetic analysis, fewer N-insertions in productive TCRs were reported among donors in an Asian-associated ancestry cluster than the roughly 700-donor mean. A later analysis associated some 17,000 TCR beta sequences with specific HLA alleles at a false discovery rate of 0.05. The authors suggested that the approach could potentially be extended to other disease states and immunological phenotypes. In an earlier analysis of roughly 560 of the donors, most TCR beta V segments were observed in productive rearrangements about 90% or about 30% of the time, broadly matching IMGT annotations. According to a later analysis, parvovirus B19, influenza, CMV and Epstein-Barr virus appeared linked to several top co-occurrence clusters. For the cohort, immune exposure information was limited to CMV serostatus. While some public TCRs were present in many individuals, most TCR sequences turned up only very rarely across donors. HLA typing was unavailable for some donors at each locus, so association tests used only the typed subset. When HLA alleles, especially DR and DQ, strongly co-occurred, attributing TCR associations to individual alleles was difficult. This cohort had only TCR beta chains sequenced, and the lack of alpha or paired-chain data limited which features could be detected. A later genetic analysis associated a missense DCLRE1C variant with V-gene and J-gene trimming of TCR beta chains, and an independent cohort replicated the association. A further reported finding was that TCR beta sequences accurately predicted the HLA-A and HLA-B alleles for most subjects in the first cohort. The study listed approximately 160 TCR beta chains as associated with cytomegalovirus. Roughly uniform sequencing depth across donors was assumed in presence/absence analyses, although this assumption may not hold. Cytomegalovirus status was reported to be diagnosed by the classifier with high specificity and sensitivity in both the original and validation cohorts.

At the junction V is shortened by 1 base and J by 5 bases; bases outside the gene matches: 5. From its cysteine to its phenylalanine, the CDR3 spans 14 amino acids. CDR3 DNA only is kept here, 42 bases in frame from base 1. The germline V gene (reference sequence) gives CDR1 as SGHNT and CDR2 as YYREEE. In total, 500 to 700 healthy bone marrow donors made up the cohort. At the time of sampling, all cohort members were nominally healthy, though unrecorded immune exposures were likely present. The donor was CMV seropositive and was included in the group of some 290 seropositive cohort members. A peripheral blood sample was provided by each donor, and peripheral blood mononuclear cells were used for TCR beta sequencing. The Qiagen DNeasy Blood Extraction Kit was used to extract genomic DNA from the blood cell samples. Library creation used the immunoSEQ multiplex PCR assay. For the multiplex PCR, a mixture combining 60 forward primers for TCR Vbeta segments and 13 reverse primers for TCR Jbeta segments was used. The CDR3 region of rearranged TCR beta genes was amplified from genomic DNA with a multiplex PCR assay. The Illumina HiSeq System was used to sequence the amplified TCR beta libraries as 87-base-pair reads. The source study handled its data this way. A later analysis counted some 74 million unique TCR beta chains across the 670 or so repertoires, and 10 million to 12 million of these chains were shared by at least two donors. Raw reads were error-corrected and collapsed into unique sequences by a nearest-neighbor algorithm in which closely related sequences were merged to remove PCR and sequencing errors. CDR3 sequences were aligned to IMGT reference sequences to assign V, D and J gene segments. For a sequence to be retained, a match of at least six nucleotides to both a V gene segment and a J gene segment was required. Rearrangements were classified as productive when the CDR3 lacked stop codons and remained in frame with V and J, and all other rearrangements were classified as non-productive. Following IMGT convention, CDR3 was defined as the stretch from the second conserved V-encoded cysteine to the conserved J-encoded phenylalanine. Sequences without an unambiguous match to a single V gene segment were excluded from the earlier analysis of over 500 of the donors. In an earlier analysis of approximately 590 of the donors, V segments were called functional above 56.7% productive rearrangements and were called segregating when the between-donor standard deviation exceeded 5%. A statistical classification framework was built to diagnose cytomegalovirus status from the catalog of TCR beta chain sequences. A later analysis assigned V and J genes by comparing TCR nucleotide sequences with IMGT/GENE-DB human TR gene sequences. A later analysis assigned CDR3 sequences and most-parsimonious VDJ recombination scenarios with the TCRdist pipeline. In a later analysis, each TCR beta chain was defined by its CDR3 amino acid sequence together with its V-gene family, and reads lacking a unique V-gene family were excluded. A later analysis removed several hundred highly shared, low-generation-probability nucleotide sequences to deal with suspected cross-contamination and a sequencing artifact. For each public chain, a later analysis derived a clonal expansion index from normalized ranks of inferred template counts within each repertoire. In a later analysis, generation probabilities were computed with a VDJ recombination model fitted to out-of-frame rearrangements, and the resulting probabilities were checked against IGoR. In a later analysis, TCR-TCR, TCR-HLA and TCR-CMV co-occurrence was scored with hypergeometric tests, and a repertoire-size bias correction was applied to TCR pairs. To estimate false discovery rates, a later analysis permuted the HLA or CMV assignments 20 times. In a later analysis, co-occurring TCRs were grouped with DBSCAN, and TCRdist sequence similarity was added when clustering was performed within HLA-allele-positive subsets. Repertoires with fewer than 30,000 or more than 120,000 public chains, plus five repertoires with anomalous nucleotide sharing, were excluded from co-occurrence clustering. TCRdb holds this immuneACCESS table with in-frame rearrangements only. Some clones are missing; in checked studies, unresolved V genes explain under half, and the rest has no known cause. D and trimming come from the DNA, and the V and J calls and clone size come from that table. A total of 110,000 or so clones appear in this sample, over 75% of them only once. About 10% of the sample is in the top ten clones.

The receptor was derived from a middle-aged man in good health and CMV-seropositive. Sequencing was carried out using PBMCs. This receptor chain uses TRBV5-4 and TRBJ1-1, and 7 junctional nucleotides match TRBD1. The CDR3 loop reads CASSLRGGITEAFF. Read as DNA, the sequence is TGTGCCAGCAGCTTGAGAGGGGGCATAACTGAAGCTTTCTTT. The CDR3 plus the reference TRBV5-4 and TRBJ1-1 genes for the other parts give the full variable domain: ETGVTQSPTHLIKTRGQQVTLRCSSQSGHNTVSWYQQALGQGPQFIFQYYREEENGRGNFPPRFSGLQFPNYSSELNVNALELDDSALYLCASSLRGGITEAFFGQGTRLTVV.